What follows are 16 T cell receptor beta chains derived from one specimen sequenced in a study of T cell responses to AZD1222 COVID-19 vaccine. Data came from immunoSEQ multiplex PCR; TCRdb stores just in-frame clones and leaves some out. Counted here are 150,000 or so clones, roughly 92% occurring once; the ten biggest clones make up less than 1.5%. The specimen was peripheral blood, collected 28 days after the second AZD1222 dose. The receptor source for this set is an adult who received the AZD1222 COVID-19 vaccine.

The rearrangement joins TRBV7-2 to TRBJ1-4; D ambiguous. V was cut by 3 bases and J by 4 bases, with 12 bases left in between. This CDR3 comprises 15 residues. The germline V gene encodes CDR1 SGHTA and CDR2 FQGNSA. CDR3 nucleotide sequence: TGTGCCAGCAGCTTCTCCCCGGGAAGTAATGAAAAACTGTTTTTT. It is translated as CASSFSPGSNEKLFF.

The J gene is TRBJ1-2, the V gene TRBV2; 7 nucleotides agree with TRBD1. V shed 3 bases, J shed 7 bases, and the junction held 5 bases outside the gene matches. CDR1 SNHLY and CDR2 FYNNEI come from the germline V gene. This CDR3 has 13 residues. CDR3 bases: TGTGCCAGCAGTGACAGGGGGTGGCGTGGCTACACCTTC. This codes for CASSDRGWRGYTF.

The CDR3 loop reads CASSSRGGAEAFF. In DNA, the CDR3 is TGTGCCAGCAGCTCCAGGGGAGGGGCTGAAGCTTTCTTT. The V and J genes are TRBV11-3 and TRBJ1-1; a weak D match, TRBD1 (6 bases). With 4 bases removed from V and 6 bases from J, the gap between germline ends came to 12 bases. From germline, CDR1 is SGHNT and CDR2 YENEEA. This CDR3 is built from 13 residues.

This sequence joins TRBV5-1 and TRBJ1-2; TRBD1 might be the D (6 bases). Germline V gene data show CDR1 as SGHRS and CDR2 as YFSETQ. V shed 0 bases and J shed 4 bases, with 16 bases lying between them. There are 16 residues in the CDR3. The DNA of the CDR3 is TGCGCCAGCAGCTTGGAGGCCAGGGGCGTTTTCTATGGCTACACCTTC. It yields the protein CASSLEARGVFYGYTF.

The CDR3 nucleotides are TGTGCCAGCAGCAGGGTGCAATGGGAAAAACTGTTTTTT. This gives the protein CASSRVQWEKLFF. The chain has TRBV2 and TRBJ1-4, with D possibly TRBD1 on 5 matching bases. The germline CDR1 and CDR2 sequences are SNHLY and FYNNEI. V lost 6 bases and J lost 8, with 13 bases in between. The length of the CDR3 is 13 residues. Complete variable domain (other parts from reference TRBV2 and TRBJ1-4): EPEVTQTPSHQVTQMGQEVILRCVPISNHLYFYWYRQILGQKVEFLVSFYNNEISEKSEIFDDQFSVERPDGSNFTLKIRSTKLEDSAMYFCASSRVQWEKLFFGSGTQLSVL.

The chain employs TRBV12-5 and TRBJ2-5, with unresolved D. The CDR3 spans 13 residues. CDR1 is LGHNT, CDR2 FRNRAP, per germline. V was cut by 3 bases and J by 5 bases, with 10 bases left in between. This CDR3 is CASGLSRAETQYF. CDR3 DNA: TGTGCTAGTGGTTTAAGTCGGGCGGAGACCCAGTACTTC.

The gene calls are TRBV27 and TRBJ2-1; D not certain. The CDR3 runs to 11 residues. Trimming left V 8 bases short and J 10 bases short, with 12 bases between. Germline V gene sequence: CDR1 MNHEY, CDR2 SMNVEV (reference sequence). CDR3 sequence reads: CASYSFPEQFF. DNA for the CDR3: TGTGCCAGCTACTCTTTCCCGGAGCAGTTCTTC.

This clone appeared a single time. The V gene is TRBV11-2, the J gene TRBJ1-1, with D perhaps matching TRBD1 (5 bases). V lost 2 bases and J lost 11, with 12 bases in between. The germline V gene encodes CDR1 SGHAT and CDR2 FQNNGV. The CDR3 has 12 amino acids. Here the CDR3 DNA reads TGTGCCAGCAGCTTATCCCGGGAGGGGGCTTTCTTT. Amino acids: CASSLSREGAFF.

V is TRBV20-1 and J is TRBJ2-7, with 10 nucleotides matching TRBD1. J lost 2 bases, V lost 3 bases, and 10 bases had no gene match. There are 16 residues in the CDR3. Germline lookup yields CDR1 DFQATT and CDR2 SNEGSKA (reference sequence). CDR3 nucleotide sequence: TGCAGTGCTAGTCCAGCCGGGACAGGGGCCCCCTACGAGCAGTACTTC. It specifies CSASPAGTGAPYEQYF.

The CDR3 sequence: CASTKSQPYNEQFF. CDR3 coding DNA: TGTGCCAGCACCAAGAGCCAACCCTACAATGAGCAGTTCTTC. The chain links TRBV27 to TRBJ2-1; D not resolved. The CDR3 spans 14 residues. CDR1 is MNHEY, CDR2 SMNVEV, per germline (reference sequence). V dropped 7 bases and J dropped 2 bases, with 12 bases sitting between them.

This CDR3 reads CASSSQNSGNTIYF. CDR3 nucleotide sequence: TGTGCCAGCAGTTCTCAGAACTCTGGAAACACCATATATTTT. The chain is built from TRBV2 and TRBJ1-3; D call uncertain. V was clipped by 5 bases and J by 0 bases, with 8 bases between them. In germline, CDR1 is SNHLY, CDR2 FYNNEI. CDR3 length equals 14 residues.

The rearrangement joins TRBV4-3 to TRBJ1-2; tentatively, D is TRBD1 (5 bases). The germline CDR1 and CDR2 sequences are LGHNA and YSLEER. There are 16 residues in the CDR3. V was trimmed by 0 bases and J by 2 bases, leaving 13 bases between them. Here the CDR3 DNA reads TGCGCCAGCAGCCAAGATCGACAGTCAGGGAACTATGGCTACACCTTC. Residues: CASSQDRQSGNYGYTF.

J is TRBJ2-5 and V is TRBV4-3; 10 bases fit TRBD2. The CDR3 has 16 amino acids. With 0 bases clipped from V and 7 bases from J, the junction kept 8 bases outside the gene matches. Germline V lookup: CDR1 LGHNA, CDR2 YSLEER. The CDR3 sequence: CASSQDSSGGIRTQYF. CDR3 nucleotide sequence: TGCGCCAGCAGCCAAGATTCTAGCGGGGGAATTCGGACCCAGTACTTC.

This clone has just one count. This chain connects TRBV19 to TRBJ1-1; 8 bases agree with TRBD1. Germline CDR1 is LNHDA and CDR2 is SQIVND (reference sequence). CDR3 length equals 13 residues. The V segment lost 11 bases and the J segment 0 bases; nucleotides outside the gene matches: 5. The CDR3 region has the DNA TGTGCCGTTTTGGACAGGGTGAACACTGAAGCTTTCTTT. Its protein product is CAVLDRVNTEAFF.

The chain has TRBV5-4 and TRBJ2-5, with unresolved D. The CDR3 consists of 12 residues. Deletions cut 5 bases from V and 4 bases from J, with 9 bases between. The germline V gene encodes CDR1 SGHNT and CDR2 YYREEE (reference sequence). In nucleotides, the CDR3 is TGTGCCAGCAGGGGTGTGGGAGAGACCCAGTACTTC. Its protein product is CASRGVGETQYF.

This chain uses TRBV28 with TRBJ1-3; D is perhaps TRBD1 (5 bases). Trimming removed 10 bases from V and 0 bases from J, with 13 bases in between. The CDR3 spans 14 residues. Per germline, CDR1 MDHEN and CDR2 SYDVKM. As DNA, the CDR3 is TGTGCCACAGACCGGGACGGCTCTGGAAACACCATATATTTT. Amino acids: CATDRDGSGNTIYF.